Here is one T cell receptor (beta chain) with its context. The sample belongs to a study of blood T cell repertoires in COVID-19. Study-wide context: The study drew acute and convalescent COVID-19 samples from the United States, Italy and Spain. In each case, the material was cDNA or gDNA derived from T cells, B-cell-depleted T cells, or PBMCs.

Seattle participants joined during active infection and were tracked over time. CDR1 and CDR2 (germline): LNHNV, YYDKDF (reference sequence). There are 16 residues in the CDR3. Trimming pared 3 bases from V and 4 bases from J, leaving 19 bases between. In the study's own analysis: It was from reference gene primer amplification that nucleated cell counts were estimated. Produced via immunoSEQ multiplex PCR; TCRdb's table is partial and in-frame only. The V and J calls and the clone size are those of that table, but D and trimming were determined from the DNA. This sample has some 160,000 clones; approximately 90% occur once, and the top ten carry around 4.8%.

This chain links TRBV15 with TRBJ2-7; TRBD1 might be the D (6 bases). Sequencing was performed on peripheral blood. The TCR comes from a man in his late teens or twenties with COVID-19, enrolled during active disease. The CDR3 reads CATSRLPGTSPYEQYF. The CDR3 DNA sequence: TGTGCCACCAGCAGGTTACCCGGGACAAGTCCTTACGAGCAGTACTTC.